This entry lists 26 T cell receptor beta chains sequenced from one sample in a study of blood T cell repertoires in COVID-19. Only in-frame clones appear in the TCRdb table, and some are missing; sequencing was by immunoSEQ multiplex PCR. The sample includes approximately 170,000 clones, roughly four fifths seen only once; the top ten take under 15%. Sequences were obtained from peripheral blood. These receptors originate from a woman between 50 and 59 years old with acute or convalescent COVID-19.

V and J are TRBV9 and TRBJ1-5; the match to TRBD1 covers 7 bases. The junction had 4 bases not matched to a gene; V was cut back by 1 base and J by 6 bases. Germline V gene data show CDR1 as SGDLS and CDR2 as YYNGEE. The CDR3 has 14 residues. Here the CDR3 reads CASSVSAGGQPQHF. CDR3 coding DNA: TGTGCCAGCAGCGTATCGGCAGGGGGTCAGCCCCAGCATTTT.

This chain joins TRBV5-1 and TRBJ2-1; 8 nucleotides line up with TRBD1. J was trimmed by 4 bases and V by 0 bases; bases with no gene match: 3. The germline V gene has CDR1 SGHRS and CDR2 YFSETQ. This CDR3 spans 15 amino acids. In nucleotides, the CDR3 is TGCGCCAGCAGCTTGGGACAGGGGCCATACAATGAGCAGTTCTTC. This sequence encodes CASSLGQGPYNEQFF. Looking up the rest from reference TRBV5-1 and TRBJ2-1 gives the full variable domain: KAGVTQTPRYLIKTRGQQVTLSCSPISGHRSVSWYQQTPGQGLQFLFEYFSETQRNKGNFPGRFSGRQFSNSRSEMNVSTLELGDSALYLCASSLGQGPYNEQFFGPGTRLTVL.

This clone was counted between two and nine times. The rearrangement joins TRBV19 to TRBJ2-6, with D unresolved. V lost 0 bases and J lost 4, with 10 bases in between. The germline gives CDR1 LNHDA, CDR2 SQIVND (reference sequence). This CDR3 is built from 16 residues. CDR3 residues: CASSIDHSTGANVLTF. In DNA, the CDR3 is TGTGCCAGTAGTATAGATCACAGTACCGGGGCCAACGTCCTGACTTTC.

This clone was seen only once. V gene TRBV19 combines with J gene TRBJ1-2; perhaps TRBD1 as D (6 bases). The CDR3 is made up of 14 amino acids. Deletions cut 3 bases from V and 8 bases from J, with 16 bases between. Germline-derived CDR1 and CDR2 are LNHDA and SQIVND (reference sequence). CDR3 residues: CASSIDRRRQGYTF. As DNA, the CDR3 is TGTGCCAGTAGTATTGACAGGAGGAGGCAAGGCTACACCTTC. The full variable domain, in which reference TRBV19 and TRBJ1-2 provide the parts outside the CDR3, is DGGITQSPKYLFRKEGQNVTLSCEQNLNHDAMYWYRQDPGQGLRLIYYSQIVNDFQKGDIAEGYSVSREKKESFPLTVTSAQKNPTAFYLCASSIDRRRQGYTFGSGTRLTVV.

CDR3 in DNA: TGTGCCAGCAGCCCACGACTAGCGGGAGGCGATACGCAGTATTTT. Encoded protein: CASSPRLAGGDTQYF. The chain has TRBV11-2 and TRBJ2-3, with 13 bases matching TRBD2. The germline gives CDR1 SGHAT, CDR2 FQNNGV. The CDR3 is 15 amino acids. V gave up 5 bases and J gave up 6 bases; unmatched junction bases: 5.

The V gene is TRBV29-1, the J gene TRBJ1-1; a possible D gene is TRBD1 (6 bases). V lost 8 bases to trimming and J lost 4 bases, with 17 bases between them. The CDR3 sequence is 13 residues long. Germline values: CDR1 SQVTM, CDR2 ANQGSEA. This CDR3 is CSTTGHWGTEAFF. In DNA form, the CDR3 reads TGCAGCACTACAGGGCATTGGGGCACTGAAGCTTTCTTT.

This chain links TRBV5-1 with TRBJ2-7; D remains ambiguous. The CDR3 consists of 12 residues. V lost 0 bases, J lost 5 bases, and 6 bases lay in between. CDR1 and CDR2 from the germline V gene are SGHRS and YFSETQ. CDR3 in DNA: TGCGCCAGCAGCTTGGCTGCGAACGAGCAGTACTTC. Protein: CASSLAANEQYF.

This chain joins TRBV25-1 and TRBJ2-3; D uncertain. Trimming cost V 6 bases and J 2 bases, with 9 bases left between them. This CDR3 contains 13 residues. The germline gives CDR1 MGHDK, CDR2 SYGVNS. The CDR3 region is CASRGLDTDTQYF. The CDR3 coding sequence is TGTGCCAGCAGGGGTCTAGACACAGATACGCAGTATTTT.

This chain joins TRBV6-5 and TRBJ2-7, with 7 bases matching TRBD1. Trimming cost V 2 bases and J 1 base; bases outside gene matches: 5. The CDR3 sequence is 15 residues long. CDR1 is MNHEY, CDR2 SVGAGI, per germline. CDR3: CASSYAVQGSYEQYF. In nucleotides, the CDR3 is TGTGCCAGCAGTTACGCGGTACAGGGGTCCTACGAGCAGTACTTC.

The chain carries TRBV6-5 and TRBJ2-7; 11 bases are a match to TRBD1. This CDR3 is 13 amino acids long. Germline loops: CDR1 MNHEY, CDR2 SVGAGI. The trim removed 9 bases at V and 4 bases at J, leaving 5 bases unmatched. DNA for the CDR3: TGTGCCAGTCGGGACAGGGGGGGTTACGAGCAGTACTTC. This sequence encodes CASRDRGGYEQYF.

The chain joins TRBV5-8 to TRBJ1-2, with a possible D match to TRBD1 (6 bases). CDR1 SGHTS and CDR2 YDEGEE come from the germline V gene. With 1 base removed from V and 0 bases from J, the gap between germline ends came to 10 bases. This CDR3 is 15 amino acids long. The chain's CDR3 is CASSLLTGSNYGYTF. The DNA for the CDR3 is TGTGCCAGCAGCTTGTTGACAGGTTCTAACTATGGCTACACCTTC.

The chain is built from TRBV6-5 and TRBJ2-5, with D possibly matching TRBD2 (7 bases). Germline assignment: CDR1 MNHEY and CDR2 SVGAGI. The CDR3 extends over 14 amino acids. Trimming stripped 2 bases from V and 5 bases from J, with 12 bases between. CDR3 nucleotide sequence: TGTGCCAGCAGTTACGCGGGGGCGGGGGAGACCCAGTACTTC. Amino acids: CASSYAGAGETQYF.

The CDR3 spells CASSPPGMTGGGEQYF. CDR3 bases: TGTGCCAGCTCACCACCGGGGATGACAGGGGGAGGCGAGCAGTACTTC. The chain joins TRBV18 to TRBJ2-7; TRBD1 matches 9 bases. This CDR3 is 16 amino acids long. Germline trimming cut 0 bases from V and 6 bases from J; bases unmatched to any gene: 9. Germline assignment: CDR1 KGHSH and CDR2 LQKENI.

This chain uses TRBV19 with TRBJ1-4, with 9 bases aligning to TRBD1. Germline V CDR1 and CDR2: LNHDA, SQIVND (reference sequence). The CDR3 loop spans 15 amino acids. J lost 4 bases, V lost 7 bases, and 7 bases had no gene match. The CDR3 here is CASTDTGGLNEKLFF. The CDR3 DNA reads as TGTGCCAGTACCGATACAGGGGGCCTTAATGAAAAACTGTTTTTT.

V and J are TRBV7-8 and TRBJ1-1, with TRBD1 as a possible D gene (5 bases). The germline V gene encodes CDR1 SGHVS and CDR2 FQNEAQ. The V end was cut by 2 bases, the J end by 3 bases, with 7 bases between. The CDR3 loop spans 13 amino acids. CDR3 sequence: CASSLLQDTEAFF. The CDR3 DNA reads as TGTGCCAGCAGCTTATTACAGGACACTGAAGCTTTCTTT.

This chain joins TRBV28 and TRBJ2-5; 7 bases map to TRBD2. The trim removed 4 bases at V and 2 bases at J, leaving 16 bases unmatched. CDR3 length: 18 residues. Germline CDR1 reads MDHEN; CDR2 reads SYDVKM. The chain's CDR3 is CASSSYATAGVQQETQYF. The CDR3 DNA is TGTGCCAGCAGTTCCTACGCTACCGCGGGAGTTCAACAAGAGACCCAGTACTTC. The variable domain in full, with the rest retrieved from reference TRBV28 and TRBJ2-5, is DVKVTQSSRYLVKRTGEKVFLECVQDMDHENMFWYRQDPGLGLRLIYFSYDVKMKEKGDIPEGYSVSREKKERFSLILESASTNQTSMYLCASSSYATAGVQQETQYFGPGTRLLVL.

V gene TRBV5-1 combines with J gene TRBJ1-4; a possible D gene is TRBD1 (5 bases). CDR1 and CDR2 from the germline V gene are SGHRS and YFSETQ. The length of the CDR3 is 13 residues. The V gene lost 4 bases and the J gene lost 8 bases, with 12 bases spanning the gap. DNA of the CDR3: TGCGCCAGCAGCCCGGACACACGAGAAAAACTGTTTTTT. Protein: CASSPDTREKLFF.

The sample holds a few counts of this clone. In nucleotides, the CDR3 is TGTGCCAGTAGTATCTCAGGGTACAATGGCTACACCTTC. As protein: CASSISGYNGYTF. This chain connects TRBV19 to TRBJ1-2; a possible D gene is TRBD1 (5 bases). Germline-derived CDR1 and CDR2 are LNHDA and SQIVND (reference sequence). This CDR3 contains 13 residues. The V gene lost 3 bases and the J gene lost 6 bases, with 11 bases spanning the gap.

This clone was observed once. The chain carries TRBV2 and TRBJ2-3, with a tentative D call TRBD2 (5 bases). CDR1 SNHLY and CDR2 FYNNEI come from the germline V gene. V was clipped by 7 bases and J by 2 bases, with 13 bases between them. This CDR3 is built from 14 residues. CDR3 sequence reads: CASTRGPPTDTQYF. CDR3 sequence (DNA): TGTGCCAGCACACGAGGGCCCCCCACAGATACGCAGTATTTT.

This clone was observed once. The V call is TRBV6-6, the J call TRBJ2-1; D remains unclear. The CDR3 has 15 residues. V dropped 6 bases and J dropped 5 bases, with 17 bases sitting between them. From germline, CDR1 is MNHNY and CDR2 SVGAGI (reference sequence). CDR3 coding DNA: TGTGCCAGCAGCCTCTTTCCCAGGATAAACAATGAGCAGTTCTTC. This gives the protein CASSLFPRINNEQFF.

This chain links TRBV6-6 with TRBJ1-2; 9 positions match TRBD1. The CDR3 runs to 14 residues. V trimming: 6 bases; J trimming: 3 bases; junction bases outside the gene matches: 5. Germline CDR1 is MNHNY and CDR2 is SVGAGI (reference sequence). CDR3 sequence reads: CASRPGQGDYGYTF. For the CDR3, the DNA is TGTGCCAGCAGGCCGGGACAGGGTGACTATGGCTACACCTTC.

The gene calls are TRBV18 and TRBJ1-1; D is unresolved. The V gene's germline CDR1 is KGHSH and CDR2 LQKENI. The CDR3 length is 13 residues. Trimming cost V 1 base and J 2 bases, with 5 bases left between them. CDR3 DNA: TGTGCCAGCTCACCACGCGGTAACACTGAAGCTTTCTTT. Translation gives CASSPRGNTEAFF.

This sequence joins TRBV27 and TRBJ1-4; a possible D gene is TRBD1 (5 bases). The germline CDR1 and CDR2 sequences are MNHEY and SMNVEV (reference sequence). Trimming left V 6 bases short and J 5 bases short, with 13 bases between. The CDR3 covers 14 residues. This chain's CDR3 is CASRSGGTNEKLFF. The CDR3 DNA sequence: TGTGCCAGCAGATCTGGGGGGACCAATGAAAAACTGTTTTTT.

This chain connects TRBV5-1 to TRBJ1-1, with 7 bases matching TRBD1. In germline, CDR1 is SGHRS, CDR2 YFSETQ. The CDR3 spans 15 residues. The V gene end was trimmed by 0 bases and the J gene end by 1 base; junction bases not matched to a gene: 3. The CDR3 DNA sequence: TGCGCCAGCAGCTTGGCCGACAGGGAGAACACTGAAGCTTTCTTT. The encoded protein is CASSLADRENTEAFF.

The rearrangement links TRBV6-5 to TRBJ2-3; 7 bases line up with TRBD1. The germline gives CDR1 MNHEY, CDR2 SVGAGI. V dropped 2 bases and J dropped 2; count of bases not matched to a gene: 4. The CDR3 runs 15 residues. The CDR3 DNA sequence: TGTGCCAGCAGTTACCGGGACAGAATCACAGATACGCAGTATTTT. The encoded protein is CASSYRDRITDTQYF.

V and J are TRBV19 and TRBJ1-5; 7 bases agree with TRBD1. CDR1 is LNHDA, CDR2 SQIVND, per germline (reference sequence). Trimming took 6 bases from V and 5 from J; bases not matched to a gene: 1. The CDR3 runs 12 residues. The chain's CDR3 is CASRTGHQPQHF. CDR3 bases: TGTGCCAGTAGGACAGGGCATCAGCCCCAGCATTTT.